The clone carrying this T cell receptor beta chain is a singleton in its sample. This sample was taken from a study of blood T cell repertoires in COVID-19. Study information: Acute and convalescent COVID-19 specimens originated in the United States, Italy and Spain. The analysed material was cDNA or gDNA that came from T cells, B-cell-depleted T cells, or PBMCs.

The CDR3 covers 15 residues. V trimming: 6 bases; J trimming: 2 bases; junction bases outside the gene matches: 6. In germline, CDR1 is MNHEY, CDR2 SVGAGI. Original data processing: Estimation of nucleated cell counts was performed using reference gene primer amplification. This table comes from immunoSEQ multiplex PCR, and its TCRdb copy is limited to in-frame clones, with some not included. V, J and clone size are taken as reported in that table, and D and trimming were inferred from the DNA itself. The table shows 150,000 to 200,000 clones, with more than 85% occurring only once. Patients from Seattle were sampled longitudinally, starting during active infection.

The chain combines TRBV6-5 with TRBJ2-7; 11 bases are a match to TRBD2. This clonotype originated in an elderly woman with COVID-19, enrolled during active disease. Source material: peripheral blood. This CDR3 reads CASSLGLAGPYEQYF. DNA of the CDR3: TGTGCCAGCAGCCTCGGACTAGCGGGCCCCTACGAGCAGTACTTC.